Listed below are T cell receptor beta chains from one sample, sequenced in a study of CD8 T cells in ankylosing spondylitis. MiXCR, run by TCRdb on the 5' RACE reads, gives a single entry per CDR3 protein. The sample includes over 600,000 distinct CDR3 sequences, around 20% of them seen just once. The specimen was blood, either unsorted or a sorted T cell fraction (not recorded which). These receptors were collected from a male donor with ankylosing spondylitis. CDR3s include the opening cysteine and the closing phenylalanine or tryptophan. The D gene is left open where the match is weak. Size is omitted from some rows. Given values are once, few, many or a class for expanded clones.

TRBV29-1	few	NA	TRBJ2-7	TGCAGCGTTTTGGAGACCTACGAGCAGTACTTC	CSVLETYEQYF
TRBV4-3	few	NA	TRBJ1-1	TGCGCCAGCAGCCAAGGCACTATGAACACTGAAGCTTTCTTT	CASSQGTMNTEAFF
TRBV12-3/TRBV12-4	NA	TRBD2	TRBJ2-7	TGTGCCAGCAGTGGACTAGCGGGGGTGAGCTACGAGCAGTACTTC	CASSGLAGVSYEQYF
TRBV10-3	NA	NA	TRBJ2-2	TGTGCCATCAGTGAATTGAACACCGGGGAGCTGTTTTTT	CAISELNTGELFF
TRBV4-1	NA	TRBD1	TRBJ1-2	TGCGCCAGCAGCCTCGAAGGACAGGCTCTATATGGCTACACCTTC	CASSLEGQALYGYTF
TRBV28	NA	TRBD2	TRBJ2-7	TGTGCCAGCAATAGTTATAGCGGGAGTCTCTACGAGCAGTACTTC	CASNSYSGSLYEQYF
TRBV20-1	NA	NA	TRBJ1-4	TGCAGTGCTAGAGATTGGGGTTTGAGTAATGAAAAACTGTTTTTT	CSARDWGLSNEKLFF
TRBV2	NA	NA	TRBJ2-1	TGTGCCAGCAGTGAGACACCGAGCTCCTACAATGAGCAGTTCTTC	CASSETPSSYNEQFF
TRBV20-1	few	TRBD1	TRBJ2-7	TGCAGTGCTAGAAGGGGGCCCTACTCCTACGAGCAGTACTTC	CSARRGPYSYEQYF
TRBV29-1	many	NA	TRBJ2-7	TGCAGCGTCTCGGACCTTGATCGGAGATACGAGCAGTACTTC	CSVSDLDRRYEQYF
TRBV12-3/TRBV12-4	few	NA	TRBJ1-1	TGTGCCAGCAGTTCCGCCTTTCGCGGGGGCTCATCCAACACTGAAGCTTTCTTT	CASSSAFRGGSSNTEAFF
TRBV12-3/TRBV12-4	many	NA	TRBJ2-1	TGTGCCAGCAGTTTAGGCGGTCTTGAGCAGTTCTTC	CASSLGGLEQFF
TRBV5-1	NA	TRBD1	TRBJ2-7	TGCGCCAGCAGCTCCTGGACAGGGGTGACCTACGAGCAGTACTTC	CASSSWTGVTYEQYF
TRBV29-1	NA	NA	TRBJ2-7	TGCAGCGTTGAAACCCCTTACCGTGCCGAGCAGTACTTC	CSVETPYRAEQYF
TRBV24-1	few	NA	TRBJ2-2	TGTGCCACCAGTGATAACTTTGGCCCGAACACCGGGGAGCTGTTTTTT	CATSDNFGPNTGELFF
TRBV9	few	NA	TRBJ2-1	TGTGCCAGCAGCGTAGGAGGGAGGAGGGATGAGCAGTTCTTC	CASSVGGRRDEQFF
TRBV12-3/TRBV12-4	few	NA	TRBJ1-6	TGTGCCAGCCGTAACACCGCCTCACCCCTCCACTTT	CASRNTASPLHF
TRBV28	NA	NA	TRBJ2-1	TGTGCCAGCAGTTTTATTGGGGGGGCCAATGAGCAGTTCTTC	CASSFIGGANEQFF
TRBV6-1	few	NA	TRBJ1-5	TGTGCCAGCAGCGGGATGTTGGGCAATCAGCCCCAGCATTTT	CASSGMLGNQPQHF
TRBV7-9	NA	NA	TRBJ1-5	TGTGCCAGCCAAGGGGATTGGGGAAGCAATCAGCCCCAGCATTTT	CASQGDWGSNQPQHF
TRBV7-2	NA	NA	TRBJ1-5	TGTGCCAGCAGCTCCTACACCAACGACCAGCCCCAGCATTTT	CASSSYTNDQPQHF
TRBV12-3/TRBV12-4	few	TRBD2	TRBJ2-5	TGTGCCAGCAGTCTCCTCCCAGCGGGGGCTTTACAAGAGACCCAGTACTTC	CASSLLPAGALQETQYF
TRBV10-3	NA	TRBD1	TRBJ1-2	TGTGCCATCAGTATGGGGACAGGTGGCCCTGTCAACTATGGCTACACCTTC	CAISMGTGGPVNYGYTF
TRBV9	few	TRBD2	TRBJ2-1	TGTGCCAGCAGCGTAGCTCCTAGCGGAGCAGACAATGAGCAGTTCTTC	CASSVAPSGADNEQFF
TRBV7-6	NA	NA	TRBJ2-2	TGTGCCAGCAGCGCCCTAGTGGGGGGGCCGGGCACCGGGGAGCTGTTTTTT	CASSALVGGPGTGELFF
TRBV7-2	NA	TRBD1	TRBJ1-1	TGTGCCAGCAGACCATCAGGGACAGGGCGTAAGAACACTGAAGCTTTCTTT	CASRPSGTGRKNTEAFF
TRBV5-6	few	NA	TRBJ2-4	TGTGCCAGCAGCTTGGACGGGTTAACGGTGCAACTAGCCAAAAACATTCAGTACTTC	CASSLDGLTVQLAKNIQYF
TRBV27	few	NA	TRBJ2-1	TGTGCCAGCAGTTCTCCCAAACTCGAGCAGTTCTTC	CASSSPKLEQFF
TRBV9	NA	TRBD1	TRBJ1-2	TGTGCCAGCAGTCGACAGGGGAGCTATGGCTACACCTTC	CASSRQGSYGYTF
TRBV9	many	NA	TRBJ2-1	TGTGCCAGCAGCGTAGGGGCGGAGAGAAGTGAGCAGTTCTTC	CASSVGAERSEQFF
TRBV20-1	NA	TRBD1	TRBJ1-5	TGCAGCCGGACACCGGGACAGGGGGCACAGCCCCAGCATTTT	CSRTPGQGAQPQHF
TRBV6-5	NA	NA	TRBJ1-6	TGTGCCAGCAGTTATGGCGATGCCTATAATTCACCCCTCCACTTT	CASSYGDAYNSPLHF